These 25 T cell receptor beta chains came from one sample sequenced in a study of cytomegalovirus exposure and HLA in healthy donors. 60 Vbeta and 13 Jbeta primers were used in PCR. Sequencing used immunoSEQ multiplex PCR; TCRdb keeps in-frame clones, though not all of them. The sample includes about 140,000 clones, about 74% of them seen just once. The sample was PBMCs. Receptor source: a woman between 45 and 60 years old in good health and CMV-seronegative.

This sequence joins TRBV19 and TRBJ1-3; D not resolved. Between the trimmed V and J ends, which lost 3 bases and 0 bases, there was a span of 9 bases. This CDR3 has 15 amino acids. CDR1 LNHDA and CDR2 SQIVND come from the germline V gene (reference sequence). The CDR3 loop is CASSMRLLSGNTIYF. The CDR3 nucleotides read TGTGCCAGTAGTATGCGGCTCCTCTCTGGAAACACCATATATTTT. The full variable domain, in which reference TRBV19 and TRBJ1-3 provide the parts outside the CDR3, is DGGITQSPKYLFRKEGQNVTLSCEQNLNHDAMYWYRQDPGQGLRLIYYSQIVNDFQKGDIAEGYSVSREKKESFPLTVTSAQKNPTAFYLCASSMRLLSGNTIYFGEGSWLTVV.

This chain links TRBV9 with TRBJ2-7; TRBD1 agrees at 7 bases. V was pared by 0 bases and J by 2 bases, with 8 bases of the junction left unmatched. The CDR3 loop spans 16 amino acids. Germline V lookup: CDR1 SGDLS, CDR2 YYNGEE. CDR3 bases: TGTGCCAGCAGCGTAGCTAGGGCAGGGGGTGCCTACGAGCAGTACTTC. Protein: CASSVARAGGAYEQYF.

The chain recombines TRBV7-6 with TRBJ1-2, with D possibly TRBD1 on 6 matching bases. CDR1 is SGHVS, CDR2 FNYEAQ, per germline. This CDR3 has 16 amino acids. V lost 0 bases, J lost 2 bases, and 13 bases lay in between. The CDR3 sequence is CASSLAGSDSNYGYTF. The CDR3 region has the DNA TGTGCCAGCAGCTTAGCGGGTTCGGACAGCAACTATGGCTACACCTTC.

The chain carries TRBV6-5 and TRBJ2-2; 8 bases are shared with TRBD2. The CDR3 is 14 amino acids. Germline CDR1 is MNHEY and CDR2 is SVGAGI. Trimming took 5 bases from V and 5 from J; bases not matched to a gene: 4. The DNA for the CDR3 is TGTGCCAGCAGTACGGGACTAGGGACCGGGGAGCTGTTTTTT. Translating gives CASSTGLGTGELFF.

This chain uses TRBV19 with TRBJ2-1; 7 positions agree with TRBD1. The CDR3 runs 16 residues. V lost 4 bases and J lost 4; bases outside the gene matches: 10. Germline V gene sequence: CDR1 LNHDA, CDR2 SQIVND (reference sequence). CDR3 bases: TGTGCCAGTAGTAATTTACCGGGACAGAGGTACAATGAGCAGTTCTTC. Translating it yields CASSNLPGQRYNEQFF.

This rearrangement joins TRBV11-2 to TRBJ2-1; D may be TRBD2 (6 bases). Germline values: CDR1 SGHAT, CDR2 FQNNGV. The CDR3 is made up of 16 amino acids. V lost 7 bases and J lost 2, with 18 bases in between. CDR3 DNA: TGTGCCAGCAACCCCCCAGCCACTAGCCCCTACAATGAGCAGTTCTTC. It codes for CASNPPATSPYNEQFF.

This rearrangement joins TRBV7-9 to TRBJ2-7, with 7 bases lining up with TRBD1. The CDR3 contains 14 residues. Germline assignment: CDR1 SEHNR and CDR2 FQNEAQ (reference sequence). J lost 1 base, V lost 5 bases, and 5 bases had no gene match. CDR3: CASSEGGGSYEQYF. The DNA for the CDR3 is TGTGCCAGCAGCGAAGGGGGCGGGTCCTACGAGCAGTACTTC.

This chain uses TRBV5-5 with TRBJ2-7, with TRBD1 matching 9 bases. Germline lookup yields CDR1 SGHKS and CDR2 YYEKEE (reference sequence). CDR3 length equals 17 residues. J was trimmed by 2 bases and V by 4 bases; bases with no gene match: 13. The CDR3 spells CASSRGSQGQGTYEQYF. The CDR3, as DNA: TGTGCCAGCAGCAGGGGGTCACAGGGACAGGGAACCTACGAGCAGTACTTC.

A few counts support this clone. The chain links TRBV6-1 to TRBJ1-6; 8 bases agree with TRBD1. The CDR3 extends over 14 amino acids. CDR1 is MNHNS, CDR2 SASEGT, per germline. The V segment lost 6 bases and the J segment 9 bases; nucleotides outside the gene matches: 7. CDR3 loop: CASSLIQGGSPLHF. DNA for the CDR3: TGTGCCAGCAGCCTAATACAGGGGGGTTCACCCCTCCACTTT.

This CDR3 reads CASSRDRAAFF. The DNA of the CDR3 is TGTGCCAGCAGCCGCGACAGGGCGGCTTTCTTT. The V and J genes are TRBV7-9 and TRBJ1-1, with TRBD1 identical over 7 bases. The germline V gene encodes CDR1 SEHNR and CDR2 FQNEAQ (reference sequence). The length of the CDR3 is 11 residues. After removal of 5 bases from V and 11 bases from J, the junction contained 5 bases not matched to a gene.

To note about this clone: The sample holds other DNA sequences that translate to the same CDR3. The V gene is TRBV11-3, the J gene TRBJ1-1; tentative D call: TRBD1 (5 bases). Germline loops: CDR1 SGHNT, CDR2 YENEEA. V was clipped by 1 base and J by 2 bases, with 8 bases between them. The CDR3 length is 14 residues. The CDR3 is CASSLGRANTEAFF. The CDR3 DNA is TGTGCCAGCAGCTTAGGCAGGGCAAACACTGAAGCTTTCTTT. The full variable domain, completed using reference TRBV11-3 and TRBJ1-1, is EAGVVQSPRYKIIEKKQPVAFWCNPISGHNTLYWYLQNLGQGPELLIRYENEEAVDDSQLPKDRFSAERLKGVDSTLKIQPAELGDSAVYLCASSLGRANTEAFFGQGTRLTVV.

The chain has TRBV28 and TRBJ1-4, with D possibly matching TRBD1 (5 bases). Germline V CDR1 and CDR2: MDHEN, SYDVKM. Trimming took off 6 bases at V and 7 bases at J, with 15 bases between the two ends. The CDR3 totals 14 residues. The CDR3 DNA reads TGTGCCAGCAGGGGGCAGTATCTGGGTGAAAAACTGTTTTTT. Its protein is CASRGQYLGEKLFF.

The V and J genes are TRBV11-2 and TRBJ2-5, with 7 positions matching TRBD2. Germline assignment: CDR1 SGHAT and CDR2 FQNNGV. CDR3 length: 16 residues. Losses at the gene ends were 0 bases for V and 9 bases for J; bases not matched to a gene: 13. The DNA of the CDR3 is TGTGCCAGCAGCTTAGATACGGGGGACTACAAGAGACCCCAGTACTTC. The encoded protein is CASSLDTGDYKRPQYF.

V gene TRBV2 combines with J gene TRBJ1-2, with 10 nucleotides matching TRBD1. V was clipped by 6 bases and J by 5 bases; unmatched bases: 12. The length of the CDR3 is 16 residues. Per germline, CDR1 SNHLY and CDR2 FYNNEI. The CDR3 reads CASRGGQGVFFYGYTF. DNA of the CDR3: TGTGCCAGCAGAGGAGGACAGGGGGTTTTTTTTTATGGCTACACCTTC.

This chain joins TRBV5-1 and TRBJ1-3, with a tentative D call TRBD1 (5 bases). The CDR3 loop spans 16 amino acids. The germline gives CDR1 SGHRS, CDR2 YFSETQ. V was shortened by 0 bases and J by 2 bases, with 12 bases between the two germline ends. CDR3 coding DNA: TGCGCCAGCAGCTTGGATATAACGGGGGCTGGAAACACCATATATTTT. Translated: CASSLDITGAGNTIYF. Using reference TRBV5-1 and TRBJ1-3 for the parts outside the CDR3, the full variable domain is KAGVTQTPRYLIKTRGQQVTLSCSPISGHRSVSWYQQTPGQGLQFLFEYFSETQRNKGNFPGRFSGRQFSNSRSEMNVSTLELGDSALYLCASSLDITGAGNTIYFGEGSWLTVV.

The CDR3 DNA sequence: TGCAGCCAAAAACTGGGACAGGGAGAACTAAAAGAGACCCAGTACTTC. This gives the protein CSQKLGQGELKETQYF. This rearrangement joins TRBV29-1 to TRBJ2-5; 9 nucleotides line up with TRBD1. CDR3 length: 16 amino acids. The V and J ends lost 8 bases and 3 bases, in that order; junction bases with no gene match: 16. Germline V gene data show CDR1 as SQVTM and CDR2 as ANQGSEA.

This clone has more than one count but fewer than ten. In DNA form, the CDR3 reads TGTGCCAGTTCCTTCGGACAGGGACGTGAGTTCTTC. Amino acids: CASSFGQGREFF. This chain connects TRBV19 to TRBJ2-1; TRBD1 matches at 8 bases. This CDR3 has 12 residues. V dropped 8 bases and J dropped 14; count of bases not matched to a gene: 11. The germline CDR1 and CDR2 sequences are LNHDA and SQIVND (reference sequence). The full variable domain, with the rest looked up from reference TRBV19 and TRBJ2-1, is DGGITQSPKYLFRKEGQNVTLSCEQNLNHDAMYWYRQDPGQGLRLIYYSQIVNDFQKGDIAEGYSVSREKKESFPLTVTSAQKNPTAFYLCASSFGQGREFFGPGTRLTVL.

This chain joins TRBV2 and TRBJ2-2, with 10 bases matching TRBD2. Unmatched junction bases numbered 5, after V lost 10 bases and J lost 0 bases. The CDR3 runs 15 residues. Looked up from germline, CDR1 is SNHLY and CDR2 is FYNNEI. The CDR3 sequence: CATIAGGPNTGELFF. CDR3 bases: TGTGCCACTATAGCGGGGGGCCCGAACACCGGGGAGCTGTTTTTT.

The CDR3 reads CASSKVAGPGRDTGELFF. The CDR3 DNA reads as TGTGCCAGCAGCAAAGTGGCGGGGCCAGGCAGGGACACCGGGGAGCTGTTTTTT. V and J are TRBV21-1 and TRBJ2-2; the table calls TRBD2, which could not be checked here. TRBV21-1 represents a pseudogene. CDR3 length: 18 residues.

The chain links TRBV4-3 to TRBJ1-3; the D gene is possibly TRBD1 (6 bases). The CDR3 is 15 amino acids. CDR1 LGHNA and CDR2 YSLEER come from the germline V gene. V was shortened by 6 bases and J by 3 bases, with 15 bases between the two germline ends. This CDR3 is CASSQQGTGGNTIYF. The DNA for the CDR3 is TGCGCCAGCAGTCAACAGGGTACGGGTGGAAACACCATATATTTT.

This clone occurred once. The CDR3 nucleotides are TGTGCCAGCAGTGCAGCTAGCGGGGGGTACTATGAGCAGTTCTTC. It is translated as CASSAASGGYYEQFF. This chain links TRBV6-4 with TRBJ2-1, with 11 bases that match TRBD2. The CDR3 consists of 15 residues. The V segment lost 4 bases and the J segment 8 bases; nucleotides outside the gene matches: 7. CDR1 and CDR2 (germline): MRHNA, SNTAGT.

The J gene is TRBJ2-3, the V gene TRBV4-1; D is uncertain. The CDR3 has 16 amino acids. The V gene lost 0 bases and the J gene lost 2 bases, with 12 bases spanning the gap. From germline, CDR1 is MGHRA and CDR2 YSYEKL. The CDR3 DNA follows: TGCGCCAGCAGCCAAGATCAGGTGATGTCCACAGATACGCAGTATTTT. Translated, it gives CASSQDQVMSTDTQYF.

The V gene is TRBV4-1, the J gene TRBJ1-2, with 8 positions matching TRBD1. Germline V gene lookup returns CDR1 MGHRA and CDR2 YSYEKL. The junction had 6 bases not matched to a gene; V was cut back by 0 bases and J by 3 bases. The CDR3 runs to 16 residues. The CDR3 spells CASSQEGDRGDYGYTF. CDR3 DNA sequence: TGCGCCAGCAGCCAAGAGGGAGACAGGGGCGACTATGGCTACACCTTC.

The chain employs TRBV7-2 and TRBJ2-3; no firm D call. The germline V gene has CDR1 SGHTA and CDR2 FQGNSA. Trimming took 6 bases from V and 0 from J, leaving 13 bases between them. The length of the CDR3 is 15 residues. CDR3 nucleotide sequence: TGTGCCAGCAGTACCCGACTGACTAGCACAGATACGCAGTATTTT. It encodes CASSTRLTSTDTQYF.

The chain joins TRBV4-1 to TRBJ1-2; 8 positions agree with TRBD1. The V gene's germline CDR1 is MGHRA and CDR2 YSYEKL. This CDR3 region has 17 residues. V lost 1 base to trimming and J lost 5 bases; unmatched junction nucleotides: 12. The CDR3 reads CASSQVQRDRPGYGYTF. DNA for the CDR3: TGCGCCAGCAGCCAAGTTCAGAGGGACAGGCCGGGGTATGGCTACACCTTC.